These 32 T cell receptor beta chains were sequenced from one sample in a study of blood T cell repertoires in COVID-19. Profiling relied on immunoSEQ multiplex PCR, and the TCRdb table lists in-frame clones only, not all of them. Among approximately 400,000 clones, over 75% were seen once, and the ten largest hold about 1.5%. The specimen sequenced was PBMCs or T cells enriched from blood (not recorded which). The source of these receptors is a man aged 25-45 years who had recovered from COVID-19.

The chain combines TRBV19 with TRBJ1-4; weak D call: TRBD1 (5 bases). The CDR3 spans 15 residues. Germline CDR1 is LNHDA and CDR2 is SQIVND (reference sequence). Trimming took 4 bases from V and 12 from J, leaving 21 bases between them. CDR3 sequence: CASSKAAITGPELFF. CDR3 sequence (DNA): TGTGCCAGTAGTAAGGCCGCCATTACAGGCCCAGAACTGTTTTTT. The full variable domain, its missing parts supplied by reference TRBV19 and TRBJ1-4, is DGGITQSPKYLFRKEGQNVTLSCEQNLNHDAMYWYRQDPGQGLRLIYYSQIVNDFQKGDIAEGYSVSREKKESFPLTVTSAQKNPTAFYLCASSKAAITGPELFFGSGTQLSVL.

The chain recombines TRBV5-4 with TRBJ2-7; 9 bases are a match to TRBD1. The length of the CDR3 is 13 residues. V shed 4 bases and J 7 bases; nucleotides not matched to a gene: 6. Germline V gene data show CDR1 as SGHNT and CDR2 as YYREEE (reference sequence). Here the CDR3 DNA reads TGTGCCAGCAGCCAACAGGGGGCAGGAGAGCAGTACTTC. Translated: CASSQQGAGEQYF.

V usage is TRBV5-1 and J usage is TRBJ2-7, with D possibly TRBD2 on 5 matching bases. This CDR3 region has 16 residues. Germline-derived CDR1 and CDR2 are SGHRS and YFSETQ. V lost 0 bases to trimming and J lost 0 bases, with 13 bases between them. DNA of the CDR3: TGCGCCAGCAGCTTGGAACTAGGAACGAACTCCTACGAGCAGTACTTC. Its protein is CASSLELGTNSYEQYF. Full variable domain (rest looked up from reference TRBV5-1 and TRBJ2-7): KAGVTQTPRYLIKTRGQQVTLSCSPISGHRSVSWYQQTPGQGLQFLFEYFSETQRNKGNFPGRFSGRQFSNSRSEMNVSTLELGDSALYLCASSLELGTNSYEQYFGPGTRLTVT.

The chain links TRBV3-1 (or the pseudogene TRBV3-2) to TRBJ2-7, with 7 bases aligning to TRBD1. The CDR3 length is 14 residues. J gave up 1 base and V 6 bases, and 6 bases lay outside the gene matches. Germline loops: CDR1 LGHDT, CDR2 YNNKEL (reference sequence). CDR3 in DNA: TGTGCCAGCAGTTCGACAGGGATTTCCTACGAGCAGTACTTC. Translating gives CASSSTGISYEQYF.

The chain has TRBV27 and TRBJ2-4; the match to TRBD1 covers 8 bases. Trimming cost V 6 bases and J 6 bases; bases outside gene matches: 7. The CDR3 length is 14 residues. CDR1 and CDR2 (germline): MNHEY, SMNVEV (reference sequence). This CDR3 reads CASRPGTGGNIQYF. The CDR3 bases are TGTGCCAGCAGACCTGGGACAGGTGGAAACATTCAGTACTTC.

The chain recombines TRBV5-1 with TRBJ1-5; D ambiguous. The V gene lost 2 bases and the J gene lost 2 bases, with 8 bases spanning the gap. Per the germline V gene, CDR1 is SGHRS and CDR2 is YFSETQ. The CDR3 is made up of 14 amino acids. In DNA form, the CDR3 reads TGCGCCAGCAGCTTCGACACTCGCAATCAGCCCCAGCATTTT. Translating gives CASSFDTRNQPQHF.

The chain's CDR3 is CASSRTGLGPATNEKLFF. In nucleotides, the CDR3 is TGTGCCAGCAGCCGGACAGGGCTGGGCCCCGCAACTAATGAAAAACTGTTTTTT. The chain uses TRBV7-4 and TRBJ1-4, with 8 bases identical to TRBD1. Unmatched junction bases numbered 11, after V lost 5 bases and J lost 0 bases. The CDR3 totals 18 residues. Germline-derived CDR1 and CDR2 are SGHVT and SQSDAQ. The full variable domain, completed using reference TRBV7-4 and TRBJ1-4, is GAGVSQSPRYKVAKRGRDVALRCDSISGHVTLYWYRQTLGQGSEVLTYSQSDAQRDKSGRPSGRFSAERPERSVSTLKIQRTEQGDSAVYLCASSRTGLGPATNEKLFFGSGTQLSVL.

The chain has TRBV19 and TRBJ2-1; 12 bases are shared with TRBD2. Germline trimming cut 5 bases from V and 4 bases from J; bases unmatched to any gene: 15. Germline CDR1 LNHDA, CDR2 SQIVND (reference sequence). The CDR3 loop spans 19 amino acids. The CDR3 is CASSPRLAGAQGGYNEQFF. DNA of the CDR3: TGTGCCAGTAGTCCAAGACTAGCGGGGGCCCAGGGGGGATACAATGAGCAGTTCTTC.

The rearrangement uses TRBV25-1 and TRBJ1-4; 7 bases align to TRBD1. The CDR3 consists of 15 residues. Trimming at V came to 3 bases and at J to 4 bases, leaving 5 bases not matched to a gene. Germline V gene sequence: CDR1 MGHDK, CDR2 SYGVNS. The CDR3 region is CASSDAGQDNEKLFF. In nucleotides, the CDR3 is TGTGCCAGCAGTGACGCTGGACAGGATAATGAAAAACTGTTTTTT.

The CDR3 nucleotides read TGTGCCAGCAGTGTTTCAGGGGCCTATAATGGCTACACCTTC. Its translation: CASSVSGAYNGYTF. V and J are TRBV25-1 and TRBJ1-2; tentative D call: TRBD1 (6 bases). V lost 4 bases, J lost 6 bases, and 15 bases lay in between. This CDR3 spans 14 amino acids. Germline V lookup: CDR1 MGHDK, CDR2 SYGVNS.

The chain links TRBV5-1 to TRBJ1-4, with D possibly matching TRBD1 (5 bases). CDR1 and CDR2 (germline): SGHRS, YFSETQ. The CDR3 loop spans 14 amino acids. Trimming shortened V by 0 bases and J by 8 bases, and 11 bases separated the two germline ends. The chain's CDR3 is CASSLAGKGEKLFF. As DNA, the CDR3 is TGCGCCAGCAGCTTGGCAGGGAAGGGAGAAAAACTGTTTTTT.

The gene calls are TRBV28 and TRBJ1-5; tentative D call: TRBD1 (6 bases). With 1 base removed from V and 0 bases from J, the gap between germline ends came to 16 bases. Germline V gene lookup returns CDR1 MDHEN and CDR2 SYDVKM. CDR3 size: 18 residues. The CDR3 reads CASSLLRRGTPSNQPQHF. In nucleotides, the CDR3 is TGTGCCAGCAGTTTATTACGGAGAGGGACACCTAGCAATCAGCCCCAGCATTTT.

This chain uses TRBV5-1 with TRBJ1-5, with no clear D. CDR3 length: 13 amino acids. V lost 5 bases and J 0 bases, leaving 6 bases between the germline ends. Germline V gene lookup returns CDR1 SGHRS and CDR2 YFSETQ. The DNA of the CDR3 is TGCGCCAGCAGGTCAGATAGCAATCAGCCCCAGCATTTT. Its protein is CASRSDSNQPQHF.

The chain combines TRBV4-3 with TRBJ1-1; D is unresolved. The CDR3 extends over 14 amino acids. Germline V CDR1 and CDR2: LGHNA, YSLEER. The V end lost 3 bases, the J end lost 1 base, and 9 bases lay between the germline ends. In DNA form, the CDR3 reads TGCGCCAGCAGCCAGGGAGGTTGGAACACTGAAGCTTTCTTT. It codes for CASSQGGWNTEAFF.

This chain uses TRBV12-5 with TRBJ1-6; D call uncertain. The CDR3 loop spans 14 amino acids. Deletions cut 5 bases from V and 9 bases from J, with 14 bases between. The germline CDR1 and CDR2 sequences are LGHNT and FRNRAP. The DNA for the CDR3 is TGTGCTAGTGGTAGAGGCGGGGTCGGTTCACCCCTCCACTTT. Translation gives CASGRGGVGSPLHF.

The V and J genes are TRBV19 and TRBJ2-5; TRBD2 matches at 12 bases. The germline gives CDR1 LNHDA, CDR2 SQIVND (reference sequence). Losses at the gene ends were 5 bases for V and 1 base for J; bases not matched to a gene: 8. The CDR3 totals 17 residues. The CDR3 DNA follows: TGTGCCAGTAGTTTGCTAGCGGGGGGGTCCGGCCAAGAGACCCAGTACTTC. Translating gives CASSLLAGGSGQETQYF.

Regarding this clone: In the same sample, other DNA sequences code for this CDR3. The CDR3 DNA reads TGTGCCAGCAGCCAGGACAGTTCCTACGAGCAGTACTTC. Protein: CASSQDSSYEQYF. The genes are TRBV4-2 and TRBJ2-7, with a possible D match to TRBD1 (6 bases). Germline V gene lookup returns CDR1 LGHNA and CDR2 YNFKEQ. This CDR3 spans 13 amino acids. Between the trimmed V and J ends, which lost 3 bases and 1 base, there was a span of 7 bases.

V gene TRBV6-5 combines with J gene TRBJ1-3; possible D gene TRBD1, 6 bases. V was shortened by 6 bases and J by 0 bases, with 12 bases between the two germline ends. Per germline, CDR1 MNHEY and CDR2 SVGAGI. The CDR3 is made up of 15 amino acids. In DNA, the CDR3 is TGTGCCAGCAGCCAATCGGACAGCTCTGGAAACACCATATATTTT. Translated: CASSQSDSSGNTIYF.

The chain combines TRBV6-4 with TRBJ2-3, with 8 bases lining up with TRBD2. Looked up from germline, CDR1 is MRHNA and CDR2 is SNTAGT. Losses at the gene ends were 0 bases for V and 1 base for J; bases not matched to a gene: 3. The length of the CDR3 is 16 residues. The CDR3 DNA is TGTGCCAGCAGTGACTCGAACGGGGGGGGCACAGATACGCAGTATTTT. Amino acid sequence: CASSDSNGGGTDTQYF.

V gene TRBV7-2 combines with J gene TRBJ2-1; 15 bases match TRBD2. J was trimmed by 4 bases and V by 5 bases; bases with no gene match: 12. Germline loops: CDR1 SGHTA, CDR2 FQGNSA. CDR3 length: 19 residues. CDR3 sequence: CASSPAGLAGGQKYNEQFF. CDR3 nucleotides: TGTGCCAGCAGCCCAGCAGGACTAGCGGGGGGGCAAAAGTACAATGAGCAGTTCTTC.

The V gene is TRBV7-9, the J gene TRBJ1-3; D gene uncertain. The germline V and J ends were trimmed by 5 bases and 0 bases, with 11 bases remaining between them. There are 15 residues in the CDR3. The germline V gene encodes CDR1 SEHNR and CDR2 FQNEAQ (reference sequence). CDR3 DNA: TGTGCCAGCAGCGGGAGCCCTCTCTCTGGAAACACCATATATTTT. Its translation is CASSGSPLSGNTIYF.

This clone was seen only once. This rearrangement joins TRBV6-5 to TRBJ1-3; D uncertain. From germline, CDR1 is MNHEY and CDR2 SVGAGI. The CDR3 spans 16 residues. Trimming cost V 0 bases and J 0 bases, with 9 bases left between them. CDR3 coding DNA: TGTGCCAGCAGTTACTCTTTACGGGGCTCTGGAAACACCATATATTTT. This encodes CASSYSLRGSGNTIYF.

V and J are TRBV12-3 or TRBV12-4 and TRBJ1-2; tentatively, D is TRBD1 (5 bases). The CDR3 is made up of 13 amino acids. V was pared by 3 bases and J by 4 bases, with 9 bases between. The CDR3 DNA is TGTGCCAGCAGTTTGGGAGGGACCTATGGCTACACCTTC. This codes for CASSLGGTYGYTF.

The sample holds one count of this clone. The rearrangement joins TRBV19 to TRBJ1-5; 7 bases map to TRBD1. Trimming removed 6 bases from V and 3 bases from J; junction bases left unmatched: 5. Germline CDR1 is LNHDA and CDR2 is SQIVND (reference sequence). The CDR3 length is 14 residues. The chain's CDR3 is CASRTGRVNQPQHF. In DNA, the CDR3 is TGTGCCAGTAGGACAGGGCGGGTCAATCAGCCCCAGCATTTT. Full variable domain (outside the CDR3, taken from reference TRBV19 and TRBJ1-5): DGGITQSPKYLFRKEGQNVTLSCEQNLNHDAMYWYRQDPGQGLRLIYYSQIVNDFQKGDIAEGYSVSREKKESFPLTVTSAQKNPTAFYLCASRTGRVNQPQHFGDGTRLSIL.

This chain connects TRBV7-9 to TRBJ2-5; D is possibly TRBD2 (7 bases). Trimming took 8 bases from V and 3 from J, leaving 19 bases between them. Germline CDR1 SEHNR, CDR2 FQNEAQ (reference sequence). This CDR3 contains 15 residues. The DNA for the CDR3 is TGTGCCAGCGGACGGCGGGGGCGAGGAAAAGAGACCCAGTACTTC. Amino acid sequence: CASGRRGRGKETQYF.

V gene TRBV7-8 combines with J gene TRBJ2-1; the D gene is possibly TRBD2 (5 bases). Germline V gene sequence: CDR1 SGHVS, CDR2 FQNEAQ. The CDR3 spans 17 residues. Trimming left V 1 base short and J 6 bases short, with 19 bases between. CDR3 DNA: TGTGCCAGCAGCTTAGTATGGAGGACTCCAAAGGGCAATGAGCAGTTCTTC. This gives the protein CASSLVWRTPKGNEQFF.

CDR3 in DNA: TGCGCCAGCAGCTTCTCGACAGGGGGTGGCTACACCTTC. Protein product: CASSFSTGGGYTF. The chain couples TRBV5-1 to TRBJ1-2, with 9 bases matching TRBD1. This CDR3 comprises 13 residues. V shed 2 bases, J shed 7 bases, and the junction held 3 bases outside the gene matches. Germline V CDR1 and CDR2: SGHRS, YFSETQ.

This clone was seen a few times. The V call is TRBV7-6, the J call TRBJ1-6; 10 bases agree with TRBD1. Trimming at V came to 4 bases and at J to 11 bases, leaving 5 bases not matched to a gene. Per germline, CDR1 SGHVS and CDR2 FNYEAQ. The CDR3 covers 14 residues. This CDR3 reads CASSSGQGIPPLHF. As DNA, the CDR3 is TGTGCCAGCAGCTCGGGACAGGGGATTCCACCCCTCCACTTT.

The chain is built from TRBV15 and TRBJ1-6; 7 bases match TRBD1. The CDR3 consists of 13 residues. Germline CDR1 LNHNV, CDR2 YYDKDF (reference sequence). V was pared by 9 bases and J by 7 bases, with 6 bases of the junction left unmatched. CDR3 protein: CATSRDSNSPLHF. CDR3 nucleotide sequence: TGTGCCACTTCCCGGGACAGCAATTCACCCCTCCACTTT.

The rearrangement uses TRBV9 and TRBJ1-2; D is possibly TRBD1 (5 bases). Germline V gene sequence: CDR1 SGDLS, CDR2 YYNGEE. This CDR3 comprises 14 residues. V lost 4 bases, J lost 3 bases, and 13 bases lay in between. As DNA, the CDR3 is TGTGCCAGCAGCCAATGGAGGGACGACTATGGCTACACCTTC. Residues: CASSQWRDDYGYTF.

V and J are TRBV5-1 and TRBJ2-7, with 11 bases matching TRBD1. The CDR3 covers 15 residues. The trim removed 0 bases at V and 3 bases at J, leaving 2 bases unmatched. CDR1 is SGHRS and CDR2 is YFSETQ in the germline V gene. In nucleotides, the CDR3 is TGCGCCAGCAGCTTGGGAGGGACAGGGGGCTACGAGCAGTACTTC. This sequence encodes CASSLGGTGGYEQYF.

The chain couples TRBV5-1 to TRBJ2-5; perhaps TRBD1 as D (6 bases). The CDR3 is 14 amino acids. Trimming took 0 bases from V and 5 from J, leaving 11 bases between them. Germline CDR1 is SGHRS and CDR2 is YFSETQ. The CDR3 DNA is TGCGCCAGCAGCTTGGAAGGGGGTCCTGAGACCCAGTACTTC. It encodes CASSLEGGPETQYF.